The 17 T cell receptor beta chains below come from one sample, sequenced in a study of T cells in Graves' hyperthyroidism and ophthalmopathy. RNA transcripts served as the template for amplifying TCR beta CDR3 regions. HTBI primers were employed in a first-round RT-PCR of the TCR CDR3. TCRdb reanalysed the multiplex PCR reads using MiXCR and keeps one entry per CDR3 protein. The sample has 650,000 to 850,000 distinct CDR3 sequences; about 19% are singletons. The specimen sequenced was blood. Source of these receptors: a woman between 50 and 59 years old with Graves' hyperthyroidism that later progressed to Graves' ophthalmopathy.

This clonotype has only a few counts. The CDR3 DNA reads as TGTGCCTGGAGCGGTAGCGGGGGGTCGAAGTACTTC. It is translated as CAWSGSGGSKYF. The V call is TRBV30, the J call TRBJ2-5, with TRBD2 matching 10 bases. This CDR3 region has 12 residues. Trimming removed 3 bases from V and 12 bases from J; junction bases left unmatched: 7. Looked up from germline, CDR1 is GTSNPN and CDR2 is SVGIG (reference sequence). The variable domain in full, with the rest retrieved from reference TRBV30 and TRBJ2-5, is SQTIHQWPATLVQPVGSPLSLECTVEGTSNPNLYWYRQAAGRGLQLLFYSVGIGQISSEVPQNLSASRPQDRQFILSSKKLLLSDSGFYLCAWSGSGGSKYFGPGTRLLVL.

The chain combines TRBV20-1 with TRBJ2-7; D is perhaps TRBD1 (6 bases). V shed 1 base and J shed 2 bases, with 12 bases lying between them. Germline V gene data show CDR1 as DFQATT and CDR2 as SNEGSKA (reference sequence). The CDR3 sequence is 14 residues long. The CDR3: CSARGQGIPYEQYF. In DNA, the CDR3 is TGCAGTGCTAGAGGCCAGGGGATTCCCTACGAGCAGTACTTC.

This clonotype has at least ten counts. This rearrangement joins TRBV5-1 to TRBJ2-7; 8 nucleotides agree with TRBD2. The CDR3 contains 15 residues. Germline V lookup: CDR1 SGHRS, CDR2 YFSETQ. Trimming cost V 2 bases and J 2 bases; bases outside gene matches: 6. The CDR3 DNA is TGCGCCAGCAGCTTAGTGACTAGCGCGGCCTACGAGCAGTACTTC. As protein: CASSLVTSAAYEQYF.

This clonotype was observed many times. The rearrangement joins TRBV20-1 to TRBJ2-7, with a weak D call TRBD1 (5 bases). The CDR3 loop spans 14 amino acids. Looked up from germline, CDR1 is DFQATT and CDR2 is SNEGSKA (reference sequence). Trimming cost V 5 bases and J 1 base, with 15 bases left between them. CDR3 in DNA: TGCAGTGCTCTTCTCTCGACAGTTTCCTACGAGCAGTACTTC. Translating gives CSALLSTVSYEQYF.

The chain employs TRBV20-1 and TRBJ1-5, with unresolved D. V lost 1 base and J 0 bases, leaving 10 bases between the germline ends. The CDR3 is made up of 15 amino acids. Germline lookup yields CDR1 DFQATT and CDR2 SNEGSKA (reference sequence). Written as DNA, the CDR3 is TGCAGTGCTAGAGCCTCACGGAATAGCAATCAGCCCCAGCATTTT. Amino acid sequence: CSARASRNSNQPQHF.

This chain uses TRBV9 with TRBJ1-4, with D uncertain. The CDR3 consists of 14 residues. Germline CDR1 is SGDLS and CDR2 is YYNGEE. V gave up 2 bases and J gave up 8 bases, with 13 bases separating them. DNA of the CDR3: TGTGCCAGCAGCGTTTCTGACGGAGTGGAAAAACTGTTTTTT. This encodes CASSVSDGVEKLFF.

This clonotype has a handful of counts. This chain uses TRBV20-1 with TRBJ1-5; D remains ambiguous. The CDR3 loop spans 14 amino acids. Trimming took off 1 base at V and 0 bases at J, with 7 bases between the two ends. Germline V gene data show CDR1 as DFQATT and CDR2 as SNEGSKA (reference sequence). The CDR3 protein is CSARGPLSNQPQHF. The DNA for the CDR3 is TGCAGTGCTAGAGGGCCCCTTAGCAATCAGCCCCAGCATTTT.

This clonotype appeared many times. This chain uses TRBV18 with TRBJ2-3; the D is unclear. CDR1 KGHSH and CDR2 LQKENI come from the germline V gene. The CDR3 contains 15 residues. Trimming stripped 0 bases from V and 2 bases from J, with 9 bases between. The CDR3 sequence is CASSPPLTPTDTQYF. In DNA, the CDR3 is TGTGCCAGCTCACCACCGTTAACCCCCACAGATACGCAGTATTTT.

This clonotype came up once. A read error may be the cause here, since a much bigger clone is one base away. The chain links TRBV20-1 to TRBJ1-4, with unresolved D. Germline V gives CDR1 DFQATT, CDR2 SNEGSKA (reference sequence). This CDR3 comprises 13 residues. Trimming left V 3 bases short and J 6 bases short, with 11 bases between. The CDR3 loop reads CSARADLDEKLFF. The CDR3 DNA follows: TGCAGTGCTAGGGCCGACTTGGATGAAAAACTGTTTTTT.

V gene TRBV30 combines with J gene TRBJ2-5; D assignment may be TRBD1 or TRBD2 (5 bases each). CDR1 and CDR2 (germline): GTSNPN, SVGIG (reference sequence). This CDR3 region has 11 residues. The V gene lost 5 bases and the J gene lost 6 bases, with 10 bases spanning the gap. CDR3 coding DNA: TGTGCCTGGGGGGGTTTCCAGACCCAGTACTTC. As protein: CAWGGFQTQYF.

This chain uses TRBV20-1 with TRBJ2-6, with 8 bases that match TRBD2. This CDR3 comprises 14 residues. After removal of 3 bases from V and 2 bases from J, the junction contained 0 bases not matched to a gene. Germline V gene sequence: CDR1 DFQATT, CDR2 SNEGSKA (reference sequence). CDR3 bases: TGCAGTGCTAGGGGACTAGCTGGGGCCAACGTCCTGACTTTC. It translates to CSARGLAGANVLTF.

The genes are TRBV19 and TRBJ2-2; the D gene is possibly TRBD1 (5 bases). Germline CDR1 is LNHDA and CDR2 is SQIVND (reference sequence). The V and J ends lost 9 bases and 8 bases respectively, with 13 bases between them. This CDR3 has 12 amino acids. CDR3 nucleotide sequence: TGTGCCAGCACTCAGGGTTCGGGGGAGCTGTTTTTT. Translating it yields CASTQGSGELFF.

This clonotype was counted a few times. V is TRBV20-1 and J is TRBJ2-7; the D call may be TRBD1 or TRBD2 (5 bases each). Germline loops: CDR1 DFQATT, CDR2 SNEGSKA (reference sequence). The CDR3 contains 15 residues. With 4 bases removed from V and 6 bases from J, the gap between germline ends came to 22 bases. DNA for the CDR3: TGCAGTGCTATAACCTTGGGGTGGGGGTCGGGCGAGCAGTACTTC. Residues: CSAITLGWGSGEQYF.

The chain employs TRBV10-1 and TRBJ2-1, with D possibly being TRBD2 (7 bases). Germline assignment: CDR1 WNHNN and CDR2 SYGVQD (reference sequence). V was cut by 2 bases and J by 10 bases, with 18 bases left in between. This CDR3 region has 15 residues. CDR3 region: CASSESGGGPREQFF. The CDR3 DNA reads TGCGCCAGCAGTGAGAGTGGGGGGGGGCCTCGGGAGCAGTTCTTC.

This clonotype turned up a few times. Being one base from a much bigger clone, this may be a read error. V and J are TRBV2 and TRBJ2-1; 9 nucleotides align to TRBD2. The V gene end was trimmed by 3 bases and the J gene end by 6 bases; junction bases not matched to a gene: 9. There are 16 residues in the CDR3. The germline gives CDR1 SNHLY, CDR2 FYNNEI. CDR3 bases: TGTGCCAGCAGTGACCCACGTGGCGGGGGGGTCAATGAGCAGTTCTTC. Amino acids: CASSDPRGGGVNEQFF.

This clonotype was found once. V usage is TRBV27 and J usage is TRBJ2-4; 10 bases line up with TRBD1. J gave up 9 bases and V 6 bases, and 11 bases lay outside the gene matches. The CDR3 is made up of 15 amino acids. The germline CDR1 and CDR2 sequences are MNHEY and SMNVEV (reference sequence). The CDR3 region has the DNA TGTGCCAGCAGCTCTTGGGACAGACAGGGGGCCATTCAGTACTTC. It codes for CASSSWDRQGAIQYF.

This clonotype was seen many times. The rearrangement uses TRBV3-1 and TRBJ2-2; no clear D. V was trimmed by 1 base and J by 7 bases, leaving 10 bases between them. CDR3 length equals 14 residues. The V gene's germline CDR1 is LGHDT and CDR2 YNNKEL (reference sequence). CDR3 residues: CASSQGGWDGELFF. CDR3 DNA sequence: TGTGCCAGCAGCCAAGGAGGTTGGGACGGGGAGCTGTTTTTT.